One and the same sample provided the 24 T cell receptor beta chains below, sequenced in a study of T-cell memory formation after mild COVID-19 (dated by TCRdb to the early 2020s). Library preparation employed 5' RACE. Instrument used: Illumina NovaSeq 6000. TCRdb trimmed the raw reads at Q25, called clones with MiXCR and kept productive beta chains. Duplicate CDR3 protein sequences are folded into a single record with the most common DNA and genes. The sample profile shows 45,000 to 55,000 distinct CDR3 sequences; roughly 7% of them were found once. The ten largest clones represent approximately 1.5% of the sample. Sequences were obtained from PBMCs or a T cell subset sorted from them (not recorded which). All receptors come from a man younger than 30 who had mild COVID-19 (a few samples of this study predate the infection). The sample titles of this study are shuffled in the database, so cell type and time point are left out; the donor was told from shared clones.

This chain connects TRBV12-3 or TRBV12-4 to TRBJ2-5; 7 bases line up with TRBD1. This CDR3 comprises 13 residues. The trim removed 7 bases at V and 2 bases at J, leaving 4 bases unmatched. CDR3 nucleotides: TGTGCCAGCACCAGGGACAGACAAGAGACCCAGTACTTC. Translating it yields CASTRDRQETQYF.

This chain connects TRBV3-1 to TRBJ2-7, with 11 bases that match TRBD1. CDR3 length: 13 amino acids. The junction had 1 base not matched to a gene; V was cut back by 3 bases and J by 6 bases. The germline V gene has CDR1 LGHDT and CDR2 YNNKEL (reference sequence). In DNA, the CDR3 is TGTGCCAGCAGCCACGGGACAGGGGGCGAGCAGTACGTC. It specifies CASSHGTGGEQYV.

In this sample, this clonotype turned up a few times. The rearrangement uses TRBV7-2 and TRBJ2-3, with D tentatively TRBD2 (6 bases). The CDR3 is 15 residues long. V lost 5 bases and J 0 bases, leaving 12 bases between the germline ends. Per the germline V gene, CDR1 is SGHTA and CDR2 is FQGNSA. CDR3 bases: TGTGCCAGCAGCCCAGAAAGCGGGAGCACAGATACGCAGTATTTT. Its protein is CASSPESGSTDTQYF.

This clonotype was observed at least ten times. The chain joins TRBV29-1 to TRBJ2-1; 11 bases are a match to TRBD2. Germline V gene lookup returns CDR1 SQVTM and CDR2 ANQGSEA. The CDR3 runs to 12 residues. J lost 9 bases, V lost 7 bases, and 5 bases had no gene match. CDR3 nucleotide sequence: TGCAGCGCGACTAGCGGGGTGGGTGAGCAGTTCTTC. It codes for CSATSGVGEQFF.

The chain recombines TRBV20-1 with TRBJ2-1; TRBD2 might be the D (6 bases). Per germline, CDR1 DFQATT and CDR2 SNEGSKA (reference sequence). The CDR3 spans 12 residues. With 3 bases removed from V and 6 bases from J, the gap between germline ends came to 9 bases. The CDR3 DNA follows: TGCAGTGCTAGTAGGGACTCCAATGAGCAGTTCTTC. It is translated as CSASRDSNEQFF.

The CDR3 loop reads CASSEGSYTDTQYF. DNA of the CDR3: TGTGCCAGCAGTGAGGGGTCGTACACAGATACGCAGTATTTT. The gene calls are TRBV2 and TRBJ2-3; D not certain. V was pared by 3 bases and J by 2 bases, with 9 bases between. CDR3 length equals 14 residues. Per germline, CDR1 SNHLY and CDR2 FYNNEI.

The chain uses TRBV18 and TRBJ1-1; 9 nucleotides match TRBD1. V lost 4 bases, J lost 5 bases, and 11 bases stayed unmatched. Germline CDR1 KGHSH, CDR2 LQKENI. CDR3 size: 16 residues. The CDR3 region has the DNA TGTGCCAGCTCACAGACCGGGACAGGGTTTCGGACTGAAGCTTTCTTT. Residues: CASSQTGTGFRTEAFF.

This clonotype was found many times. The J gene is TRBJ2-3, the V gene TRBV9; D tentatively fits TRBD1 or TRBD2 (6 bases each). This CDR3 region has 16 residues. CDR1 and CDR2 (germline): SGDLS, YYNGEE. The germline V and J ends were trimmed by 1 base and 4 bases, with 16 bases remaining between them. CDR3 sequence reads: CASSVFPGEVADTQYF. CDR3 in DNA: TGTGCCAGCAGCGTATTCCCAGGGGAGGTTGCAGATACGCAGTATTTT.

The J gene is TRBJ2-1, the V gene TRBV27; 8 bases match TRBD2. The CDR3 contains 15 residues. Unmatched junction bases numbered 8, after V lost 7 bases and J lost 3 bases. The germline CDR1 and CDR2 sequences are MNHEY and SMNVEV (reference sequence). In DNA, the CDR3 is TGTGCCAGCACCGCTCTCGCGGGGGGCTACAATGAGCAGTTCTTC. Amino acids: CASTALAGGYNEQFF.

This clonotype was found many times. V usage is TRBV7-2 and J usage is TRBJ2-1, with D perhaps matching TRBD1 (6 bases). V was shortened by 5 bases and J by 7 bases, with 9 bases between the two germline ends. This CDR3 region has 12 residues. Germline V gene lookup returns CDR1 SGHTA and CDR2 FQGNSA. CDR3 sequence reads: CASSIRGNEQFF. The CDR3 DNA follows: TGTGCCAGCAGCATCAGGGGTAATGAGCAGTTCTTC.

This clonotype has just a few counts. The genes are TRBV18 and TRBJ2-1; 9 bases fit TRBD1. The germline CDR1 and CDR2 sequences are KGHSH and LQKENI. Unmatched junction bases numbered 4, after V lost 4 bases and J lost 6 bases. The CDR3 covers 14 residues. The CDR3 nucleotides read TGTGCCAGCTCACGGGACAGGGTAGGCAATGAGCAGTTCTTC. The encoded protein is CASSRDRVGNEQFF.

The chain employs TRBV5-1 and TRBJ2-3; 10 bases agree with TRBD2. The CDR3 spans 16 residues. The junction had 5 bases not matched to a gene; V was cut back by 0 bases and J by 4 bases. Per the germline V gene, CDR1 is SGHRS and CDR2 is YFSETQ. The CDR3 nucleotides read TGCGCCAGCAGCTTGGTTGGTAGCGGGGGGTCAGATACGCAGTATTTT. This sequence encodes CASSLVGSGGSDTQYF.

This clonotype was picked up a small number of times. The V and J genes are TRBV4-3 and TRBJ1-2, with a possible D match to TRBD1 (5 bases). Trimming pared 3 bases from V and 8 bases from J, leaving 10 bases between. CDR1 and CDR2 (germline): LGHNA, YSLEER. The CDR3 is made up of 12 amino acids. This CDR3 reads CASSHQGNGYTF. The CDR3, as DNA: TGCGCCAGCAGCCACCAGGGAAACGGCTACACCTTC.

This clonotype was seen a handful of times. The chain joins TRBV4-3 to TRBJ2-2; D is unclear. Germline CDR1 reads LGHNA; CDR2 reads YSLEER. V was pared by 0 bases and J by 8 bases, with 13 bases between. The CDR3 is 15 residues long. This CDR3 reads CASSQDVGGFGELFF. DNA for the CDR3: TGCGCCAGCAGCCAAGATGTAGGCGGTTTTGGGGAGCTGTTTTTT.

J is TRBJ2-3 and V is TRBV20-1; 13 nucleotides match TRBD2. There are 15 residues in the CDR3. Germline CDR1 is DFQATT and CDR2 is SNEGSKA (reference sequence). Trimming removed 6 bases from V and 5 bases from J; junction bases left unmatched: 8. For the CDR3, the DNA is TGCAGTGCCCCGACTAGCGGGGGGATGTTAGATACGCAGTATTTT. It translates to CSAPTSGGMLDTQYF.

This clonotype has a handful of counts. This chain connects TRBV2 to TRBJ2-3, with 11 bases that match TRBD2. V shed 6 bases and J 7 bases; nucleotides not matched to a gene: 9. The CDR3 extends over 15 amino acids. Germline V gene sequence: CDR1 SNHLY, CDR2 FYNNEI. The CDR3 is CASSARGTSGHTQYF. DNA of the CDR3: TGTGCCAGCAGCGCCAGAGGGACTAGCGGCCATACGCAGTATTTT.

This clonotype was detected only a few times. The CDR3 is CASSRDRGLGTEAFF. DNA of the CDR3: TGCGCCAGCAGCCGGGACAGGGGGCTTGGGACTGAAGCTTTCTTT. V is TRBV5-1 and J is TRBJ1-1; 12 bases agree with TRBD1. The CDR3 runs 15 residues. CDR1 is SGHRS, CDR2 YFSETQ, per germline. The ends lost 4 bases at V and 5 bases at J; junction bases unmatched: 6.

In its sample, this clonotype was seen a few times. V usage is TRBV5-4 and J usage is TRBJ2-7, with 11 nucleotides matching TRBD1. The V and J ends lost 1 base and 4 bases, in that order; junction bases with no gene match: 4. CDR1 and CDR2 from the germline V gene are SGHNT and YYREEE (reference sequence). The CDR3 is made up of 15 amino acids. Written as DNA, the CDR3 is TGTGCCAGCAGCTTGACTGGGACAGGGGGTTACGAGCAGTACTTC. The encoded protein is CASSLTGTGGYEQYF.

This chain links TRBV3-1 with TRBJ2-1; D unresolved. Looked up from germline, CDR1 is LGHDT and CDR2 is YNNKEL (reference sequence). This CDR3 has 14 residues. Trimming took 4 bases from V and 5 from J, leaving 12 bases between them. CDR3 DNA: TGTGCCAGCAGCCGAGCTTGGGAAGACAATGAGCAGTTCTTC. The encoded protein is CASSRAWEDNEQFF.

The chain is built from TRBV7-2 and TRBJ1-6; D is ambiguous. The CDR3 has 12 amino acids. V shed 5 bases and J shed 5 bases, with 4 bases lying between them. The V gene's germline CDR1 is SGHTA and CDR2 FQGNSA. The CDR3 region has the DNA TGTGCCAGCAGCGCTAATAATTCACCCCTCCACTTT. It translates to CASSANNSPLHF. The complete variable domain, with remaining parts taken from reference TRBV7-2 and TRBJ1-6, reads GAGVSQSPSNKVTEKGKDVELRCDPISGHTALYWYRQSLGQGLEFLIYFQGNSAPDKSGLPSDRFSAERTGGSVSTLTIQRTQQEDSAVYLCASSANNSPLHFGNGTRLTVT.

This clonotype was seen more than once but under ten times. The rearrangement links TRBV7-2 to TRBJ2-7, with a possible D match to TRBD1 (7 bases). V dropped 6 bases and J dropped 3 bases, with 21 bases sitting between them. Per the germline V gene, CDR1 is SGHTA and CDR2 is FQGNSA. CDR3 length: 16 residues. The CDR3 nucleotides read TGTGCCAGCAGTCCAGGGGCGGGACAGAGATTCTACGAGCAGTACTTC. The encoded protein is CASSPGAGQRFYEQYF.

This clonotype was seen at least ten times. The chain combines TRBV5-1 with TRBJ2-7, with 7 bases that match TRBD2. This CDR3 spans 12 amino acids. Trimming cost V 4 bases and J 7 bases; bases outside gene matches: 5. Germline CDR1 is SGHRS and CDR2 is YFSETQ. The CDR3 DNA is TGCGCCAGCAGCCCCCTGGGGGGGGAGCAGTACTTC. This gives the protein CASSPLGGEQYF.

This clonotype came up many times. The chain recombines TRBV30 with TRBJ2-1, with no clear D. The CDR3 spans 13 residues. V was shortened by 4 bases and J by 7 bases, with 14 bases between the two germline ends. The germline CDR1 and CDR2 sequences are GTSNPN and SVGIG (reference sequence). The CDR3 loop reads CAWKRLGYNEQFF. As DNA, the CDR3 is TGTGCCTGGAAGAGACTGGGCTATAATGAGCAGTTCTTC.

In this sample, this clonotype turned up a few times. The chain employs TRBV11-3 and TRBJ2-1, with D perhaps matching TRBD2 (6 bases). Trimming stripped 4 bases from V and 12 bases from J, with 19 bases between. Germline V gives CDR1 SGHNT, CDR2 YENEEA. This CDR3 comprises 14 residues. The CDR3, as DNA: TGTGCCAGCAGCTCTAGCTTCCCGGGAGATAGGCAGTTCTTC. This gives the protein CASSSSFPGDRQFF.